The 6 T cell receptor beta chains listed next were all sequenced from one sample in a study of OX40 agonist ivuxolimab in advanced cancers. TCRdb's table, derived via immunoSEQ multiplex PCR, lists solely in-frame clones and lacks some. The sample has under 80,000 clones; about 88% are singletons. The material sequenced was CD4+ or CD8+ T cells sorted from blood, taken in a trial of the OX40 agonist ivuxolimab. All receptors derive from an adult with an advanced solid tumor such as melanoma, head and neck, liver or kidney cancer.

V is TRBV7-2 and J is TRBJ1-2; 7 bases line up with TRBD1. The CDR3 is made up of 14 amino acids. V lost 4 bases and J lost 6; bases outside the gene matches: 8. Per the germline V gene, CDR1 is SGHTA and CDR2 is FQGNSA. CDR3 sequence (DNA): TGTGCCAGCAGCTCACAGGGGCCCCTCGATGGCTACACCTTC. It yields the protein CASSSQGPLDGYTF.

The chain recombines TRBV10-3 with TRBJ2-5; no reliable D call. This CDR3 has 12 residues. Trimming shortened V by 0 bases and J by 5 bases, and 4 bases separated the two germline ends. The V gene's germline CDR1 is ENHRY and CDR2 SYGVKD. This CDR3 reads CAISESTETQYF. DNA for the CDR3: TGTGCCATCAGTGAGTCTACGGAGACCCAGTACTTC.

The rearrangement uses TRBV6-5 and TRBJ2-7, with 8 bases fitting TRBD2. The germline V gene encodes CDR1 MNHEY and CDR2 SVGAGI. J lost 1 base, V lost 4 bases, and 9 bases had no gene match. CDR3 length equals 16 residues. The CDR3 protein is CASSSPGRGGSYEQYF. The CDR3 nucleotides read TGTGCCAGCAGTTCCCCAGGGCGCGGGGGGTCCTACGAGCAGTACTTC.

The chain combines TRBV7-3 with TRBJ2-1; tentatively, D is TRBD2 (6 bases). Germline values: CDR1 SGHTA, CDR2 FQGTGA. The CDR3 loop spans 17 amino acids. Trimming removed 5 bases at V and 0 bases at J, with 17 bases between. CDR3 DNA: TGTGCCAGCAGCCCCATGGGGATAGCGGACTCCTACAATGAGCAGTTCTTC. It encodes CASSPMGIADSYNEQFF.

This chain connects TRBV28 to TRBJ1-1, with 9 bases identical to TRBD1. Germline-derived CDR1 and CDR2 are MDHEN and SYDVKM. Trimming took 5 bases from V and 6 from J; bases not matched to a gene: 10. This CDR3 has 15 amino acids. The DNA for the CDR3 is TGTGCCAGCAGTCCCGGACAGGGGAAAGGTTCTGAAGCTTTCTTT. Residues: CASSPGQGKGSEAFF.

The sample holds a few counts of this clone. The chain is built from TRBV19 and TRBJ2-4, with 8 bases lining up with TRBD1. The germline V gene encodes CDR1 LNHDA and CDR2 SQIVND (reference sequence). The CDR3 loop spans 14 amino acids. After removal of 6 bases from V and 8 bases from J, the junction contained 9 bases not matched to a gene. CDR3 protein: CASSRGQASDIQYF. As DNA, the CDR3 is TGTGCCAGTAGCCGGGGACAGGCCAGTGACATTCAGTACTTC.